The clone carrying this T cell receptor beta chain was detected a few times. 5'RACE with 10-nucleotide random UMIs generated the cDNA. Via MiXCR, TCRdb re-called the 5' RACE reads, giving one row per CDR3 protein. The table includes 15,000 to 20,000 distinct CDR3 sequences, about a fifth detected once. Germline lookup yields CDR1 LGHNA and CDR2 YSLEER. V was clipped by 1 base and J by 2 bases; unmatched bases: 5. The CDR3 totals 15 residues. This sample was taken from a study of neurological immune-mediated disorders. J is TRBJ2-7 and V is TRBV4-3; the match to TRBD1 covers 7 bases. This TCR derives from a man aged 45-65 years in good health. Specimen: PBMCs. CDR3 protein: CASSQARGPTYEQYF. CDR3 coding DNA: TGCGCCAGCAGCCAAGCGAGGGGGCCTACCTACGAGCAGTACTTC.